This TCR beta chain is drawn from a study of TIL therapy for anti-PD-1-resistant metastatic lung cancer. Turning to the study itself: Tumors were harvested before any PD-1/PD-L1 blockade. Tumors carried a median about 1.5 non-synonymous mutations per megabase.

The immunoSEQ assay was v3. The data were produced by immunoSEQ multiplex PCR, yet TCRdb's version contains in-frame clones alone and is incomplete. The sample lists more than 20,000 clones, roughly 79% occurring once. The V end lost 1 base, the J end lost 1 base, and 7 bases lay between the germline ends. The CDR3 is 14 amino acids. Germline CDR1 and CDR2: SGHAT and FQNNGV. Study results and limitations: The baseline peripheral repertoire was partially replaced by infused TIL clonotypes that later decayed.

Points on this clone: Its antigen remains unknown.

Time point of the sample: pre-treatment sample, taken before nivolumab and TIL therapy. Source: blood, taken at baseline. The sequence was obtained from a person between 30 and 79 years old with non-small cell lung cancer. The chain links TRBV11-2 to TRBJ1-2; D is unresolved. The CDR3 loop is CASSLGGNNYGYTF. CDR3 nucleotide sequence: TGTGCCAGCAGCTTAGGGGGTAATAACTATGGCTACACCTTC.